The clone carrying this T cell receptor (beta chain) was detected a few times. The CDR3 runs to 11 residues. Germline-derived CDR1 and CDR2 are MNHEY and SVGAGI. V was clipped by 0 bases and J by 6 bases, with 3 bases between them. The RNA input was roughly 0.45 to 1 ug, and it was reverse transcribed with random hexamers. The amplification used immunoSEQ multiplex PCR on TCR beta CDR3; it spanned 54 Vbeta and 13 Jbeta. MiXCR was run by TCRdb on the immunoSEQ multiplex PCR reads, yielding one entry per CDR3 protein. The sample yields some 300,000 distinct CDR3 sequences, approximately 85% seen once. These data belong to a study of CD8 T cells in Susac syndrome.

The chain recombines TRBV6-5 with TRBJ2-7; unclear D gene. The material sequenced was CD8+ T cells from PBMCs. The source of this sequence is a human donor with multiple sclerosis. The CDR3 spells CASSYSGEQYF. The DNA of the CDR3 is TGTGCCAGCAGTTACTCCGGCGAGCAGTACTTC.